This is a list of T cell receptor beta chains from one sample in a study of regulatory T cells in long-lasting Graves disease. TCRdb passed the multiplex PCR reads through MiXCR, listing each CDR3 protein once. The sample lists some 490,000 distinct CDR3 sequences; around 12% were seen once. These data were also filed under a second study, of T cells in Graves' hyperthyroidism and ophthalmopathy.

Source: peripheral blood mononuclear cells (PBMCs), taken at new diagnosis, from a patient treated with antithyroid drugs. The receptors stem from a woman under 40 with Graves disease. The CDR3 runs from the conserved cysteine through the conserved F or W.

J gene: TRBJ1-2
V gene: TRBV7-9
CDR3 protein: CASSPGTGDSYGYTF

J gene: TRBJ1-1
V gene: TRBV4-3
CDR3 protein: CASSQELGGSEAFF

J gene: TRBJ2-3
V gene: TRBV15
CDR3 protein: CATSRDRRDTQYF

J gene: TRBJ2-7
V gene: TRBV7-9
CDR3 protein: CASSSTTDSYEQYF

J gene: TRBJ1-6
V gene: TRBV5-6
CDR3 protein: CASSTRTGSNSPLHF

J gene: TRBJ1-2
V gene: TRBV20-1
CDR3 protein: CSARSGHRANYGYTF

J gene: TRBJ2-7
V gene: TRBV27
CDR3 protein: CASSPSLSYEQYF

J gene: TRBJ2-7
V gene: TRBV28
CDR3 protein: CASTTGAYEQYF

J gene: TRBJ2-2
V gene: TRBV6-1
CDR3 protein: CASRILNPKSGELFF

J gene: TRBJ2-5
V gene: TRBV27
CDR3 protein: CASSSGTPRLGGTQYF

J gene: TRBJ2-3
V gene: TRBV3-1
CDR3 protein: CASSLAGQPYDTDTQYF

J gene: TRBJ2-7
V gene: TRBV30
CDR3 protein: CAWSVVLSGYEQYF

J gene: TRBJ2-1
V gene: TRBV7-2
CDR3 protein: CASSRLWTDEQFF